Listed below are T cell receptor beta chains from one sample, sequenced in a study of control samples from healthy donors and cancer patients. The table came from immunoSEQ multiplex PCR; TCRdb's copy has only in-frame clones and leaves some out. The table records about 130,000 clones, around nine tenths of them present only once. Specimen: blood. The receptors stem from a man in his late teens or twenties in good health. The CDR3 runs from the conserved cysteine through the conserved F or W. The order of the fields is D gene, V gene, J gene, clone size, CDR3 protein, CDR3 DNA. D genes are given only for firm matches. Not every row has a clone size; where given, it reads once, few, many or a size class.

D: -
V: TRBV7-9
J: TRBJ1-2
size: -
CDR3: CASPRAGDVGYTF
DNA: TGTGCCAGCCCACGAGCAGGGGATGTTGGCTACACCTTC

D: -
V: TRBV5-1
J: TRBJ1-5
size: once
CDR3: CASSPGTDYSNQPQHF
DNA: TGCGCCAGCAGCCCCGGGACGGATTATAGCAATCAGCCCCAGCATTTT

D: -
V: TRBV11-3
J: TRBJ2-3
size: -
CDR3: CASSLGGARDTQYF
DNA: TGTGCCAGCAGCTTAGGGGGGGCCCGGGATACGCAGTATTTT

D: -
V: TRBV21-1
J: TRBJ1-2
size: -
CDR3: CASNKTADYGYTF
DNA: TGTGCCAGCAACAAGACAGCGGACTATGGCTACACCTTC

D: -
V: TRBV19
J: TRBJ2-4
size: once
CDR3: CASTADGGHIQYF
DNA: TGTGCCAGTACCGCAGACGGGGGGCACATTCAGTACTTC

D: -
V: TRBV5-5
J: TRBJ2-1
size: -
CDR3: CASSLATDPIVGEQFF
DNA: TGTGCCAGCAGCTTGGCTACGGACCCTATAGTCGGTGAGCAGTTCTTC

D: -
V: TRBV5-6
J: TRBJ2-2
size: -
CDR3: CASSLVSGNTGELFF
DNA: TGTGCCAGCAGCTTGGTTTCGGGGAACACCGGGGAGCTGTTTTTT

D: TRBD2
V: TRBV19
J: TRBJ2-3
size: -
CDR3: CASSTPGGGAADTQYF
DNA: TGTGCCAGTAGTACCCCTGGCGGGGGGGCCGCAGATACGCAGTATTTT

D: -
V: TRBV7-3
J: TRBJ2-7
size: -
CDR3: CASSLGDASYEQYF
DNA: TGTGCCAGCTCCTTAGGGGACGCCTCCTACGAGCAGTACTTC

D: TRBD2
V: TRBV19
J: TRBJ2-2
size: -
CDR3: CASTLSGGAGTGELFF
DNA: TGTGCCAGTACCCTGAGCGGGGGGGCTGGAACCGGGGAGCTGTTTTTT

D: -
V: TRBV12-5
J: TRBJ2-2
size: -
CDR3: CASGLFPRETERGTGELFF
DNA: TGTGCTAGTGGTTTGTTCCCCAGGGAAACGGAGAGGGGCACCGGGGAGCTGTTTTTT

D: -
V: TRBV6-5
J: TRBJ2-5
size: -
CDR3: CASRLGVGETQYF
DNA: TGTGCCAGCAGGCTCGGGGTTGGGGAGACCCAGTACTTC

D: -
V: TRBV30
J: TRBJ2-2
size: -
CDR3: CAWSRIPGELFF
DNA: TGTGCCTGGAGCCGGATACCCGGGGAGCTGTTTTTT

D: -
V: TRBV4-2
J: TRBJ2-2
size: -
CDR3: CASSQDLGPGPGELFF
DNA: TGTGCCAGCAGCCAAGATCTCGGCCCCGGTCCCGGGGAGCTGTTTTTT

D: -
V: TRBV12-3/TRBV12-4
J: TRBJ2-5
size: -
CDR3: CASSRLQETQYF
DNA: TGTGCCAGCAGTCGGCTTCAAGAGACCCAGTACTTC

D: -
V: TRBV6-2/TRBV6-3
J: TRBJ2-2
size: -
CDR3: CASSIGGELFF
DNA: TGTGCCAGCAGCATTGGCGGGGAGCTGTTTTTT

D: TRBD1
V: TRBV10-3
J: TRBJ1-4
size: -
CDR3: CAISEKGAREKLFF
DNA: TGTGCCATCAGTGAGAAGGGGGCCAGAGAAAAACTGTTTTTT

D: -
V: TRBV9
J: TRBJ2-1
size: -
CDR3: CASSVGAYLAQFEQFF
DNA: TGTGCCAGCAGCGTAGGGGCCTATTTGGCCCAATTCGAGCAGTTCTTC

D: -
V: TRBV19
J: TRBJ2-7
size: -
CDR3: CASSIRRGYEQYF
DNA: TGTGCCAGTAGTATAAGACGGGGCTACGAGCAGTACTTC

D: TRBD1
V: TRBV4-2
J: TRBJ1-2
size: few
CDR3: CASSQGGQNYGYTF
DNA: TGTGCCAGCAGCCAGGGGGGACAGAACTATGGCTACACCTTC

D: TRBD2
V: TRBV4-2
J: TRBJ2-3
size: -
CDR3: CASSQANAPAVAGTTDTQYF
DNA: TGTGCCAGCAGCCAAGCTAACGCTCCCGCGGTAGCGGGGACCACAGATACGCAGTATTTT

D: TRBD1
V: TRBV19
J: TRBJ2-6
size: -
CDR3: CASSIGGQGPGANVLTF
DNA: TGTGCCAGTAGTATAGGCGGACAGGGTCCTGGGGCCAACGTCCTGACTTTC

D: TRBD2
V: TRBV5-4
J: TRBJ2-4
size: -
CDR3: CASSLVASGGGLAKNIQYF
DNA: TGTGCCAGCAGCTTGGTGGCTAGCGGGGGGGGTCTAGCCAAAAACATTCAGTACTTC

D: -
V: TRBV5-1
J: TRBJ1-3
size: -
CDR3: CASSFRPGPGNTIYF
DNA: TGCGCCAGCAGCTTTCGGCCAGGGCCAGGAAACACCATATATTTT

D: TRBD1
V: TRBV5-5
J: TRBJ2-2
size: -
CDR3: CASSRQGRNTGELFF
DNA: TGTGCCAGCAGCCGACAGGGGAGGAACACCGGGGAGCTGTTTTTT

D: -
V: TRBV7-3
J: TRBJ1-2
size: -
CDR3: CASSLTWALQSVNYGYTF
DNA: TGTGCCAGCAGCTTAACGTGGGCCCTACAGAGCGTTAACTATGGCTACACCTTC

D: -
V: TRBV2
J: TRBJ1-2
size: -
CDR3: CASSEEGGDYTF
DNA: TGTGCCAGCAGTGAAGAGGGAGGGGACTACACCTTC

D: TRBD1
V: TRBV7-9
J: TRBJ2-1
size: -
CDR3: CASSLSGTANNEQFF
DNA: TGTGCCAGCAGCTTATCGGGGACAGCGAACAATGAGCAGTTCTTC

D: -
V: TRBV12-3/TRBV12-4
J: TRBJ1-3
size: once
CDR3: CASRDTGRNTIYF
DNA: TGTGCCAGCAGAGACACAGGGAGGAACACCATATATTTT

D: TRBD2
V: TRBV2
J: TRBJ2-1
size: -
CDR3: CAFPSLAGENYNEQFF
DNA: TGTGCCTTCCCCTCACTAGCGGGGGAGAATTACAATGAGCAGTTCTTC

D: -
V: TRBV7-9
J: TRBJ2-6
size: -
CDR3: CASSLVGSGANVLTF
DNA: TGTGCCAGCAGCTTAGTAGGGTCAGGGGCCAACGTCCTGACTTTC

D: -
V: TRBV5-4
J: TRBJ1-2
size: -
CDR3: CASRFFGPYGYTF
DNA: TGTGCCAGCAGGTTTTTTGGTCCCTATGGCTACACCTTC

D: -
V: TRBV21-1
J: TRBJ2-5
size: -
CDR3: CASSKGPRGDQETQYF
DNA: TGTGCCAGCAGCAAAGGCCCCCGCGGGGACCAAGAGACCCAGTACTTC

D: TRBD1
V: TRBV6-5
J: TRBJ2-1
size: -
CDR3: CASRRTGDNEQFF
DNA: TGTGCCAGCAGAAGAACAGGGGACAATGAGCAGTTCTTC

D: TRBD1
V: TRBV6-5
J: TRBJ1-5
size: -
CDR3: CASSRTGSNQPQHF
DNA: TGTGCCAGCAGCCGGACAGGGAGCAATCAGCCCCAGCATTTT

D: -
V: TRBV2
J: TRBJ1-5
size: -
CDR3: CASTRDSNQPQHF
DNA: TGTGCCAGCACCCGGGACAGCAATCAGCCCCAGCATTTT

D: TRBD2
V: TRBV3-1/TRBV3-2
J: TRBJ2-3
size: -
CDR3: CASSLITGSGGDTDTQYF
DNA: TGTGCCAGCAGCCTCATAACAGGGAGCGGGGGGGATACAGATACGCAGTATTTT

D: -
V: TRBV7-9
J: TRBJ1-1
size: -
CDR3: CASSPSRKGGWVDTEAFF
DNA: TGTGCCAGCAGTCCTTCTCGTAAGGGCGGGTGGGTTGACACTGAAGCTTTCTTT

D: -
V: TRBV6-5
J: TRBJ2-3
size: -
CDR3: CASSYTSGDTQYF
DNA: TGTGCCAGCAGTTACACTAGTGGGGATACGCAGTATTTT

D: -
V: TRBV2
J: TRBJ1-6
size: -
CDR3: CASSERVVNSPLHF
DNA: TGTGCCAGCAGTGAACGGGTCGTTAATTCACCCCTCCACTTT

D: -
V: TRBV6-5
J: TRBJ1-4
size: -
CDR3: CASSYSGVGGEKLFF
DNA: TGTGCCAGCAGTTACTCTGGAGTTGGGGGTGAAAAACTGTTTTTT

D: TRBD1
V: TRBV4-2
J: TRBJ1-2
size: -
CDR3: CASSRGQGTYGYTF
DNA: TGTGCCAGCAGCCGGGGACAGGGGACATATGGCTACACCTTC

D: -
V: TRBV10-3
J: TRBJ1-5
size: -
CDR3: CAISYGPVSSNQPQHF
DNA: TGTGCCATCAGCTACGGCCCAGTGTCTAGCAATCAGCCCCAGCATTTT

D: -
V: TRBV19
J: TRBJ1-5
size: once
CDR3: CASTVSNQPQHF
DNA: TGTGCCAGTACTGTGAGCAATCAGCCCCAGCATTTT

D: TRBD1
V: TRBV2
J: TRBJ1-3
size: -
CDR3: CASRSGTGRGGNTIYF
DNA: TGTGCCAGCAGATCCGGGACAGGGAGGGGTGGAAACACCATATATTTT

D: -
V: TRBV18
J: TRBJ2-7
size: few
CDR3: CASSPGLFEQYF
DNA: TGTGCCAGCTCACCAGGACTTTTTGAGCAGTACTTC

D: -
V: TRBV9
J: TRBJ2-1
size: -
CDR3: CASSALLATLNPFF
DNA: TGTGCCAGCAGCGCTCTCTTAGCGACGTTGAACCCGTTCTTC

D: -
V: TRBV9
J: TRBJ1-6
size: -
CDR3: CASSASMGQRSPLHF
DNA: TGTGCCAGCAGCGCTTCTATGGGGCAAAGGTCACCCCTCCACTTT

D: -
V: TRBV15
J: TRBJ1-5
size: -
CDR3: CATSRVGDNQPQHF
DNA: TGTGCCACCAGCAGAGTGGGCGACAATCAGCCCCAGCATTTT

D: -
V: TRBV12-3/TRBV12-4
J: TRBJ2-1
size: -
CDR3: CASSLGSNEQFF
DNA: TGTGCCAGCAGTTTGGGGAGCAATGAGCAGTTCTTC